These 24 T cell receptor beta chains were sequenced from one sample in a study of OX40 agonist ivuxolimab in advanced cancers. Assay used: immunoSEQ multiplex PCR; TCRdb lists only in-frame clones, some missing. The sample shows approximately 38,000 clones, 82% of them seen only once. Sequences were derived from CD4+ or CD8+ T cells sorted from blood, sampled in a trial of the OX40 agonist ivuxolimab. The receptor source for this set is an adult with an advanced solid tumor such as melanoma, head and neck, liver or kidney cancer.

The chain joins TRBV7-6 to TRBJ2-7, with D uncertain. Germline-derived CDR1 and CDR2 are SGHVS and FNYEAQ. The CDR3 spans 14 residues. V was pared by 4 bases and J by 6 bases, with 16 bases between. In DNA form, the CDR3 reads TGTGCCAGCAGCTCCTCCTGGAAGGGTCCCGAGCAGTACTTC. Translation: CASSSSWKGPEQYF.

The rearrangement uses TRBV5-1 and TRBJ1-2; D gene uncertain. The CDR3 has 11 residues. The germline gives CDR1 SGHRS, CDR2 YFSETQ. The ends were cut back, 6 bases at V and 2 bases at J, with 5 bases in the middle. The CDR3 sequence: CASTENYGYTF. In DNA, the CDR3 is TGCGCCAGCACAGAGAACTATGGCTACACCTTC.

This chain connects TRBV5-6 to TRBJ1-1; D is unresolved. Germline V gives CDR1 SGHDT, CDR2 YYEEEE. Trimming removed 0 bases from V and 6 bases from J, with 9 bases in between. The CDR3 runs to 13 residues. CDR3 residues: CASSLAIVSEAFF. CDR3 DNA sequence: TGTGCCAGCAGCTTGGCCATAGTCTCTGAAGCTTTCTTT.

V and J are TRBV10-3 and TRBJ2-3; no clear D gene. CDR1 and CDR2 from the germline V gene are ENHRY and SYGVKD. V was cut by 10 bases and J by 5 bases, with 22 bases left in between. The CDR3 is 15 amino acids. The CDR3 loop reads CATRRREGSQDTQYF. The CDR3 DNA reads as TGTGCCACCCGACGTCGAGAAGGGTCCCAAGATACGCAGTATTTT.

J is TRBJ2-7 and V is TRBV9; no reliable D call. This CDR3 region has 16 residues. Trimming took 0 bases from V and 0 from J, leaving 13 bases between them. Germline CDR1 and CDR2: SGDLS and YYNGEE. The CDR3 bases are TGTGCCAGCAGCGTAGGCGAGACACTCCTCTCCTACGAGCAGTACTTC. It is translated as CASSVGETLLSYEQYF.

The chain uses TRBV28 and TRBJ2-7, with 9 positions matching TRBD2. V gave up 4 bases and J gave up 2 bases; unmatched junction bases: 12. From germline, CDR1 is MDHEN and CDR2 SYDVKM. This CDR3 is built from 17 residues. The CDR3 protein is CASSSNGLAIHPYEQYF. The CDR3 region has the DNA TGTGCCAGCAGTTCGAACGGACTAGCGATCCACCCCTACGAGCAGTACTTC.

The chain links TRBV30 to TRBJ2-7; D gene uncertain. The CDR3 has 12 residues. Germline CDR1 and CDR2: GTSNPN and SVGIG (reference sequence). V dropped 8 bases and J dropped 1 base, with 12 bases sitting between them. The CDR3 nucleotides read TGTGCCGGACGGACGGATTCCTACGAGCAGTACTTC. Its protein is CAGRTDSYEQYF.

Turning to this clone: One end of the junction does not line up with germline, which may come from a read error. The rearrangement links TRBV6-1 to TRBJ1-5, with 11 bases aligning to TRBD1. Germline CDR1 is MNHNS and CDR2 is SASEGT. The CDR3 spans 14 residues. The CDR3, as DNA: TGTGCCAGCACTGAAGGGACAGGGGGGCAGCCCCAGCATTTT. This translates into CASTEGTGGQPQHF.

The chain joins TRBV7-2 to TRBJ1-6; D remains ambiguous. This CDR3 is 15 amino acids long. The V gene's germline CDR1 is SGHTA and CDR2 FQGNSA. V was pared by 5 bases and J by 4 bases, with 12 bases between. CDR3 DNA sequence: TGTGCCAGCAGCAAATATACACCTTATAATTCACCCCTCCACTTT. Protein: CASSKYTPYNSPLHF.

V is TRBV5-8 and J is TRBJ1-1; TRBD1 aligns across 7 bases. V was pared by 6 bases and J by 6 bases, with 14 bases of the junction left unmatched. The CDR3 has 15 amino acids. Germline CDR1 is SGHTS and CDR2 is YDEGEE. CDR3 bases: TGTGCCAGCATCGAATTCGGGAGGGGGCCTTCTGAAGCTTTCTTT. This encodes CASIEFGRGPSEAFF.

The chain carries TRBV2 and TRBJ1-2; D possibly corresponds to TRBD1 (6 bases). CDR3 length equals 15 residues. Per the germline V gene, CDR1 is SNHLY and CDR2 is FYNNEI. The germline V and J ends were trimmed by 7 bases and 1 base, with 16 bases remaining between them. The CDR3 DNA sequence: TGTGCCAGCACCTTTGAAGGGGGTTATAACTATGGCTACACCTTC. This sequence encodes CASTFEGGYNYGYTF.

In this sample, this clone turned up once. V and J are TRBV4-1 and TRBJ1-5; D uncertain. Germline V gene sequence: CDR1 MGHRA, CDR2 YSYEKL. V lost 4 bases to trimming and J lost 3 bases, with 7 bases between them. The CDR3 is 13 amino acids. The CDR3 sequence is CASSRTLNQPQHF. In DNA, the CDR3 is TGCGCCAGCAGCCGGACTCTCAATCAGCCCCAGCATTTT.

V is TRBV7-8 and J is TRBJ1-5, with no clear D. There are 13 residues in the CDR3. Germline CDR1 reads SGHVS; CDR2 reads FQNEAQ. The germline V and J ends were trimmed by 5 bases and 5 bases, with 10 bases remaining between them. CDR3 protein: CASSQARYQPQHF. DNA of the CDR3: TGTGCCAGCAGCCAGGCCAGGTATCAGCCCCAGCATTTT.

Remarks on this clone: The junction shows a germline mismatch at one end, possibly a read error. This chain joins TRBV18 and TRBJ1-1; D call uncertain. Germline V gene lookup returns CDR1 KGHSH and CDR2 LQKENI. This CDR3 is 15 amino acids long. CDR3 coding DNA: TGTACCAGCTCCCCCATGGCGGGCCTGGCCACTGAAGCTTTCTTT. This codes for CTSSPMAGLATEAFF.

The genes are TRBV5-1 and TRBJ1-1; TRBD1 agrees at 7 bases. Trimming removed 1 base from V and 7 bases from J; junction bases left unmatched: 7. Per the germline V gene, CDR1 is SGHRS and CDR2 is YFSETQ. The CDR3 has 14 residues. The CDR3: CASSLTGDGGEAFF. The CDR3 DNA reads TGCGCCAGCAGCTTGACAGGGGATGGGGGTGAAGCTTTCTTT.

V is TRBV10-3 and J is TRBJ1-2; D is unresolved. Per the germline V gene, CDR1 is ENHRY and CDR2 is SYGVKD. V gave up 6 bases and J gave up 2 bases, with 4 bases separating them. The CDR3 runs to 11 residues. The CDR3 protein is CAISDNYGYTF. DNA for the CDR3: TGTGCCATCAGCGACAACTATGGCTACACCTTC.

This rearrangement joins TRBV11-2 to TRBJ2-1; D not resolved. The germline CDR1 and CDR2 sequences are SGHAT and FQNNGV. The CDR3 runs 15 residues. Trimming pared 1 base from V and 0 bases from J, leaving 7 bases between. The CDR3 sequence is CASSLVVSSYNEQFF. In DNA form, the CDR3 reads TGTGCCAGCAGCTTAGTGGTGAGCTCCTACAATGAGCAGTTCTTC.

This chain uses TRBV6-1 with TRBJ2-7; D possibly corresponds to TRBD1 (6 bases). The CDR3 has 14 residues. Germline lookup yields CDR1 MNHNS and CDR2 SASEGT. V shed 6 bases and J shed 6 bases, with 18 bases lying between them. The CDR3 region is CASRPGQTLGEQYF. CDR3 coding DNA: TGTGCCAGCAGACCGGGACAAACACTAGGCGAGCAGTACTTC.

The genes are TRBV6-1 and TRBJ1-5; a weak D match, TRBD1 (5 bases). CDR3 length: 14 residues. V was pared by 3 bases and J by 7 bases, with 13 bases between. The germline V gene has CDR1 MNHNS and CDR2 SASEGT. This CDR3 is CASSDQGQQQPQHF. The CDR3 DNA follows: TGTGCCAGCAGTGATCAAGGACAACAACAGCCCCAGCATTTT.

The chain carries TRBV19 and TRBJ2-1, with 8 bases aligning to TRBD2. The CDR3 loop spans 17 amino acids. V lost 1 base to trimming and J lost 0 bases; unmatched junction nucleotides: 5. Germline-derived CDR1 and CDR2 are LNHDA and SQIVND (reference sequence). Here the CDR3 reads CASSIGGSGTSYNEQFF. The CDR3 DNA reads as TGTGCCAGTAGTATAGGCGGTAGCGGGACCTCCTACAATGAGCAGTTCTTC.

This chain joins TRBV5-1 and TRBJ2-7; 8 bases are a match to TRBD1. Germline loops: CDR1 SGHRS, CDR2 YFSETQ. The CDR3 extends over 14 amino acids. Germline trimming cut 4 bases from V and 6 bases from J; bases unmatched to any gene: 9. CDR3 DNA: TGCGCCAGCAGCGGGGGGACAGGATCTGGCGAGCAGTACTTC. This sequence encodes CASSGGTGSGEQYF. Combining the CDR3 with reference TRBV5-1 and TRBJ2-7 gives the whole variable domain KAGVTQTPRYLIKTRGQQVTLSCSPISGHRSVSWYQQTPGQGLQFLFEYFSETQRNKGNFPGRFSGRQFSNSRSEMNVSTLELGDSALYLCASSGGTGSGEQYFGPGTRLTVT.

This CDR3 reads CASSGWADTEAFF. The CDR3 DNA reads TGTGCCAGCAGCGGGTGGGCGGACACTGAAGCTTTCTTT. The V gene is TRBV2, the J gene TRBJ1-1; D call uncertain. CDR1 and CDR2 from the germline V gene are SNHLY and FYNNEI. V lost 6 bases and J 3 bases, leaving 11 bases between the germline ends. The CDR3 loop spans 13 amino acids.

V is TRBV7-9 and J is TRBJ2-3, with TRBD1 as a possible D gene (5 bases). CDR3 length equals 14 residues. V lost 6 bases, J lost 0 bases, and 10 bases lay in between. Germline V gives CDR1 SEHNR, CDR2 FQNEAQ (reference sequence). In nucleotides, the CDR3 is TGTGCCAGCAGTACAAGACAGAGCACAGATACGCAGTATTTT. It yields the protein CASSTRQSTDTQYF.

The chain employs TRBV5-1 and TRBJ1-1, with D perhaps TRBD1 (6 bases). Germline V lookup: CDR1 SGHRS, CDR2 YFSETQ. The CDR3 has 14 residues. V was pared by 0 bases and J by 1 base, with 7 bases between. The CDR3 reads CASSLDRANTEAFF. CDR3 bases: TGCGCCAGCAGCTTGGACAGGGCGAACACTGAAGCTTTCTTT.